The entry below describes one TCR beta chain. The antigen is not known. TCR beta rearrangements were amplified from peripheral blood genomic DNA. The sample is drawn from a study of T cell repertoires in aging, cancer and after chemotherapy. Whole-study results and caveats: Rebound thymic output was suggested by rising median generation probability during chemotherapy in each cancer cohort. Untreated cancer patients had significantly lower blood TCR diversity than age-matched healthy donors. The repertoire data cannot show anything about immunological memory following chemotherapy.

TRB rearrangements spanning V, D and J were amplified using mixed TRB-A/B primers. MiXCR was run by TCRdb on the multiplex PCR reads, yielding one entry per CDR3 protein. The sample has approximately 3,300 distinct CDR3 sequences; roughly 46% are singletons. The sequenced material came from blood. This TCR was sampled from a human donor with a solid tumor.

CDR3 loop: CASSWDSLGGETQYF. CDR3 bases: TGTGCCAGCAGCTGGGACAGCCTTGGGGGAGAGACCCAGTACTTC. The chain combines TRBV7-2 with TRBJ2-5; 7 nucleotides agree with TRBD1. Germline assignment: CDR1 SGHTA and CDR2 FQGNSA. CDR3 length equals 15 residues. V was clipped by 4 bases and J by 4 bases; unmatched bases: 9. The full variable domain, in which reference TRBV7-2 and TRBJ2-5 provide the parts outside the CDR3, is GAGVSQSPSNKVTEKGKDVELRCDPISGHTALYWYRQSLGQGLEFLIYFQGNSAPDKSGLPSDRFSAERTGGSVSTLTIQRTQQEDSAVYLCASSWDSLGGETQYFGPGTRLLVL.